This T cell receptor beta chain was sequenced during a study of shared clonotypes between healthy human individuals. The study, taken as a whole, reports: Apart from blood, nothing was sampled; tissue repertoires likely differ.

Method: immunoSEQ multiplex PCR; TCRdb's copy keeps in-frame clones and lacks some. This sample has about 980,000 clones, with over 60% found just once. In the case of this clone: Antigen unknown.

Material for sequencing was memory CD4+ T cells sorted from blood. Subset here: CD45RA-negative fraction. This receptor was obtained from a man aged 18 to 29 in good health.

CDR3 DNA: TGCAGCGTTGGAGGGACAGAGAGCTCTGGAAACACCATATATTTT. Protein sequence: CSVGGTESSGNTIYF. The genes are TRBV29-1 and TRBJ1-3, with TRBD1 matching over 7 bases. Germline loops: CDR1 SQVTM, CDR2 ANQGSEA. With 4 bases clipped from V and 0 bases from J, the junction kept 6 bases outside the gene matches. The CDR3 has 15 residues.